This T cell receptor (beta chain) came from a study of T-cell reconstitution after alpha-beta-depleted transplantation in children. Germline V gene sequence: CDR1 MNHNS, CDR2 SASEGT. The CDR3 spans 15 residues. Trimming pared 2 bases from V and 2 bases from J, leaving 10 bases between. Unique molecular identifiers were used in preparing the TCRbeta library. TCRdb passed the PCR reads through MiXCR, listing each CDR3 protein once. The data contain 670,000 or so distinct CDR3 sequences, approximately 14% of them seen just once; the ten biggest clones take up around 0.8%. This clonotype has a handful of counts.

The TCR comes from a girl aged 2 to 10 with congenital amegakaryocytic thrombocytopenia, due to receive a stem cell transplant. This chain uses TRBV6-1 with TRBJ1-5; tentative D call: TRBD1 (6 bases). Specimen: PBMCs, collected before TCRalphabeta/CD19-depleted stem cell transplant. Here the CDR3 reads CASSELAGGNQPQHF. The DNA of the CDR3 is TGTGCCAGCAGTGAATTGGCAGGGGGCAATCAGCCCCAGCATTTT.